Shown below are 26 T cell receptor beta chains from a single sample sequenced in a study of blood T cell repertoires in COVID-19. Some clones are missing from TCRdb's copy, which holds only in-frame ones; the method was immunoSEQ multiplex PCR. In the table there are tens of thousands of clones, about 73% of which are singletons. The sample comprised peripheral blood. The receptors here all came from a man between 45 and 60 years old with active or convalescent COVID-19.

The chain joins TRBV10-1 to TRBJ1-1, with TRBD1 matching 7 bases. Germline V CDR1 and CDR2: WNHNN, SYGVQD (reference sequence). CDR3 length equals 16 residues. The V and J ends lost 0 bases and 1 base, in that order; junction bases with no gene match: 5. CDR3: CASSESLGTANTEAFF. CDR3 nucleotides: TGCGCCAGCAGTGAGTCTCTAGGGACAGCGAACACTGAAGCTTTCTTT.

The CDR3 DNA reads TGTGCCAGCAGCTTGGGAGGGTACGGAAACACCATATATTTT. This sequence encodes CASSLGGYGNTIYF. This chain links TRBV5-4 with TRBJ1-3; D uncertain. The length of the CDR3 is 14 residues. V lost 0 bases to trimming and J lost 4 bases, with 8 bases between them. The germline gives CDR1 SGHNT, CDR2 YYREEE (reference sequence). Drawing the rest from reference TRBV5-4 and TRBJ1-3, the complete variable domain is ETGVTQSPTHLIKTRGQQVTLRCSSQSGHNTVSWYQQALGQGPQFIFQYYREEENGRGNFPPRFSGLQFPNYSSELNVNALELDDSALYLCASSLGGYGNTIYFGEGSWLTVV.

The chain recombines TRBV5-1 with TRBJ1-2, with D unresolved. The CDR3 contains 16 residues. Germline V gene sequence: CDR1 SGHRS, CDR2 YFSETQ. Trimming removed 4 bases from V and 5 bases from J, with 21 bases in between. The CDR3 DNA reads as TGCGCCAGCAGCCCCGAGCCTTCAGTGGGCCCGTATGGCTACACCTTC. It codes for CASSPEPSVGPYGYTF. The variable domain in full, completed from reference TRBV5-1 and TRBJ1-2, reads KAGVTQTPRYLIKTRGQQVTLSCSPISGHRSVSWYQQTPGQGLQFLFEYFSETQRNKGNFPGRFSGRQFSNSRSEMNVSTLELGDSALYLCASSPEPSVGPYGYTFGSGTRLTVV.

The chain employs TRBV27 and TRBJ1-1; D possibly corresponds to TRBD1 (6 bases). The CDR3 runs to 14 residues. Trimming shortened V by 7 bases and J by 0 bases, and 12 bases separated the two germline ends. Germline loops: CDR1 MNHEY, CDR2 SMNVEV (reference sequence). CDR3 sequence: CASTRTGMNTEAFF. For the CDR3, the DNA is TGTGCCAGCACAAGAACAGGGATGAACACTGAAGCTTTCTTT.

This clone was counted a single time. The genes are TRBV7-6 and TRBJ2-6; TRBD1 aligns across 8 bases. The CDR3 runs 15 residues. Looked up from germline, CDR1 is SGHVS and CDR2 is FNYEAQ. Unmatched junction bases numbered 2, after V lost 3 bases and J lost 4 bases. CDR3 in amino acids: CASSLTGVGANVLTF. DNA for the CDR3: TGTGCCAGCAGCTTGACAGGGGTAGGGGCCAACGTCCTGACTTTC.

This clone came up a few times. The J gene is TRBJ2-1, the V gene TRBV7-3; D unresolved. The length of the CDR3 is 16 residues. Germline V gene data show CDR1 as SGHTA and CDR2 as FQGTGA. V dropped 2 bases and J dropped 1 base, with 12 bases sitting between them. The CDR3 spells CASSLRSPQSYNEQFF. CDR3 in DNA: TGTGCCAGCAGCTTACGATCTCCGCAGTCCTACAATGAGCAGTTCTTC.

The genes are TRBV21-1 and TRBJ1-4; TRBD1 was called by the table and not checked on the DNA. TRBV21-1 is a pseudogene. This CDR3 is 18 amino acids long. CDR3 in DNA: TGTGCCAGATCGAGTTGCCCGGGACAGGGCGAAGGGAGCGAAAAACTGTTTTTT. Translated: CARSSCPGQGEGSEKLFF.

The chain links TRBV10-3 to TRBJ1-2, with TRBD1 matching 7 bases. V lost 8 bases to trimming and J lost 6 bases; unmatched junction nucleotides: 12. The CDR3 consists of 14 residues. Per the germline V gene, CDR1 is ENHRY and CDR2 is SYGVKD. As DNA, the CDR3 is TGTGCCATCGCAGAGGGGGCATCACGGGATGGCTACACCTTC. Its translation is CAIAEGASRDGYTF.

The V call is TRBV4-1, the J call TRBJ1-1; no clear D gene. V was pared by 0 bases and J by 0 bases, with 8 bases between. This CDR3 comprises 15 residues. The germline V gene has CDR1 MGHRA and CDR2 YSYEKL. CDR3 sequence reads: CASSQEGGLNTEAFF. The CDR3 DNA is TGCGCCAGCAGCCAAGAAGGCGGGCTGAACACTGAAGCTTTCTTT.

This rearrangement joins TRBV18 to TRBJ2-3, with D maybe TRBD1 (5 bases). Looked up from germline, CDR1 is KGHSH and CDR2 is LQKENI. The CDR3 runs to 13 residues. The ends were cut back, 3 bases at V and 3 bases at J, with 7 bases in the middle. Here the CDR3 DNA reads TGTGCCAGCTCACCTAGACAGACAGATACGCAGTATTTT. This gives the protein CASSPRQTDTQYF.

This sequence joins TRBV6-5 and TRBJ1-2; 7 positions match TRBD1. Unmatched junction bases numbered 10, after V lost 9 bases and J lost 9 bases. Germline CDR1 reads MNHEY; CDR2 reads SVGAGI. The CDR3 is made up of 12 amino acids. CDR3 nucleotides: TGTGCCAGTGAGGAGGGGGCCCGTAGCTACACCTTC. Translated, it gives CASEEGARSYTF.

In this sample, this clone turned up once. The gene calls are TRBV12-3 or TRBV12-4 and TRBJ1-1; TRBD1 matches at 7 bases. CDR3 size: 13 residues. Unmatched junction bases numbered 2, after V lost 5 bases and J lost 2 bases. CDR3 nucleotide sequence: TGTGCCAGCAGTAGGACAGGTAACACTGAAGCTTTCTTT. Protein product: CASSRTGNTEAFF.

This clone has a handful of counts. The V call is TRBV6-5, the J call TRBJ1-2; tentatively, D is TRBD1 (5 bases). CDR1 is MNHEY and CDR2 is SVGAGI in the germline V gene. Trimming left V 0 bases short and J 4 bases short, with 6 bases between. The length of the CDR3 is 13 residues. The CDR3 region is CASSYSDSYGYTF. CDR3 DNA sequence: TGTGCCAGCAGTTACTCCGACAGCTATGGCTACACCTTC.

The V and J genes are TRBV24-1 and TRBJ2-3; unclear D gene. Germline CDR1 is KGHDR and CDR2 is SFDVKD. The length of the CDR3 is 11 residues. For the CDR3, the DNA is TGTGATACTACTACCACAGATACGCAGTATTTT. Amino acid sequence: CDTTTTDTQYF.

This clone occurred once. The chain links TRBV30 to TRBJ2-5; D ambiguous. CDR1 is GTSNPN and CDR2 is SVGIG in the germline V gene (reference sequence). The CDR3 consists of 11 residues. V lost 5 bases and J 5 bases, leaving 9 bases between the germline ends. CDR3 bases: TGTGCCTGGGGCTTGCGTGAGACCCAGTACTTC. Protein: CAWGLRETQYF.

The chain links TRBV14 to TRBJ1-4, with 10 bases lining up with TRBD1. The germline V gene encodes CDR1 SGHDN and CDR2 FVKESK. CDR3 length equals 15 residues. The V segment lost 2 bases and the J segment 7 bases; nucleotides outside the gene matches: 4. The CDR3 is CASSQWDRGGEKLFF. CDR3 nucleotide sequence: TGTGCCAGCAGCCAATGGGACAGGGGCGGTGAAAAACTGTTTTTT.

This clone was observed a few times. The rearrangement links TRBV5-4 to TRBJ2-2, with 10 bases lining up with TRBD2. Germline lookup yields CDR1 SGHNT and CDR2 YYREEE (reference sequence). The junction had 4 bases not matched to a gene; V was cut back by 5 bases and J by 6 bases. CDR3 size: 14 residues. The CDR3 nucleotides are TGTGCCAGCAGTCGAGCGGGGGGGCCCGGGGAGCTGTTTTTT. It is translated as CASSRAGGPGELFF.

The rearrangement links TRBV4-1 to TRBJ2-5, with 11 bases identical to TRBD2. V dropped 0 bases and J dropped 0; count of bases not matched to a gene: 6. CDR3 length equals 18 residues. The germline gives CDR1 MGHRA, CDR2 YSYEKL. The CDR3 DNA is TGCGCCAGCAGCCAAGATCGGCTAGCGGGGGGTAACCAAGAGACCCAGTACTTC. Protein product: CASSQDRLAGGNQETQYF.

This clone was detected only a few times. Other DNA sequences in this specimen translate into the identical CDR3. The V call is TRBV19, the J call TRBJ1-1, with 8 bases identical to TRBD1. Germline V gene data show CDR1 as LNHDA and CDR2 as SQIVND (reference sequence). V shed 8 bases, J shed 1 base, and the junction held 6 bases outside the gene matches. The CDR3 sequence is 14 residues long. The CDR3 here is CASRGTGSNTEAFF. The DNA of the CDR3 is TGTGCCAGTCGGGGGACAGGCTCGAACACTGAAGCTTTCTTT.

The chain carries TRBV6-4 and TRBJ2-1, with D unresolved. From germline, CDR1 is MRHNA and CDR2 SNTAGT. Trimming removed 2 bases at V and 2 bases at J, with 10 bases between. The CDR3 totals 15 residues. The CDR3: CASSDSPGTYNEQFF. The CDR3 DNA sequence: TGTGCCAGCAGTGACAGCCCAGGCACCTACAATGAGCAGTTCTTC.

The CDR3 nucleotides read TGTGCCAGCTCACTTATTTCGGACAGGGTTACTACAGATACGCAGTATTTT. It encodes CASSLISDRVTTDTQYF. The V and J genes are TRBV18 and TRBJ2-3; 8 bases fit TRBD1. J was trimmed by 3 bases and V by 4 bases; bases with no gene match: 12. Germline lookup yields CDR1 KGHSH and CDR2 LQKENI. This CDR3 spans 17 amino acids.

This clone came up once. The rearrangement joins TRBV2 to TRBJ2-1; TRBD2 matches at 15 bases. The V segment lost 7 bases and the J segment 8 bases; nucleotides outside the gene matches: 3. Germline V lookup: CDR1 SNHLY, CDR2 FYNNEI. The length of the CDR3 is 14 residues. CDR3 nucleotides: TGTGCCAGCACTGGACTAGCGGGGGGGGATGAGCAGTTCTTC. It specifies CASTGLAGGDEQFF.

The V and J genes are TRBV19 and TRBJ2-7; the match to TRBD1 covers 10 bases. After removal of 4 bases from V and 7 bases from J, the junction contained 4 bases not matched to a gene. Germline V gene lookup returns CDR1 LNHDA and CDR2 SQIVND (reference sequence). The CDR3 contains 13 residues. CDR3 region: CASSRTGGKEQYF. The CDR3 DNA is TGTGCCAGTAGTAGGACAGGGGGAAAAGAGCAGTACTTC.

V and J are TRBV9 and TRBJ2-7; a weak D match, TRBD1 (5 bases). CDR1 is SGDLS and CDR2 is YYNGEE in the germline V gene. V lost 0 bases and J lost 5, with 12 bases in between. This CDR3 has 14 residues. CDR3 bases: TGTGCCAGCAGCGTAGGCAGGGTCGTCGACGAGCAGTACTTC. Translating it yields CASSVGRVVDEQYF.

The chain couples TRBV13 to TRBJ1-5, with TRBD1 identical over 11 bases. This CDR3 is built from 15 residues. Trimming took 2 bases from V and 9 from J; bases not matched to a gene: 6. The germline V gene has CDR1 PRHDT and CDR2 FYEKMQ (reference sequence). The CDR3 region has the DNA TGTGCCAGCAGCTTAAGTGGGACAGGGGGTTGGCCCCAGCATTTT. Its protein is CASSLSGTGGWPQHF. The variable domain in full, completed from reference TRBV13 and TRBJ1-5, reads AAGVIQSPRHLIKEKRETATLKCYPIPRHDTVYWYQQGPGQDPQFLISFYEKMQSDKGSIPDRFSAQQFSDYHSELNMSSLELGDSALYFCASSLSGTGGWPQHFGDGTRLSIL.

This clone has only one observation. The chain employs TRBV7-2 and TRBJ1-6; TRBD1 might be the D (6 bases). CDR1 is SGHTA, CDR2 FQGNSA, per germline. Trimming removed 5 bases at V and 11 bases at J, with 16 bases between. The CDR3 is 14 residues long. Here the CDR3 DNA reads TGTGCCAGCAGCCCCGGTAGTGAGGGGGCACCCCTCCACTTT. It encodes CASSPGSEGAPLHF.